The source of this T cell receptor (beta chain) is a study of T cell changes during pregnancy in multiple sclerosis. Clones were sequenced by immunoSEQ multiplex PCR, and TCRdb holds only the in-frame ones, with some missing. The sample records fewer than 85,000 clones, more than 85% being singletons. Sequenced material: peripheral blood, taken in the first trimester of pregnancy. The clonotype comes from a female donor in good health, enrolled as a control in a pregnancy study.

CDR3 loop: CASSLEGARAYEQYF. Written as DNA, the CDR3 is TGTGCCAGCAGCTTGGAGGGGGCGCGTGCCTACGAGCAGTACTTC. This chain connects TRBV5-4 to TRBJ2-7; TRBD1 aligns across 7 bases. The CDR3 has 15 residues. Germline CDR1 is SGHNT and CDR2 is YYREEE (reference sequence). Unmatched junction bases numbered 5, after V lost 0 bases and J lost 2 bases.